This TCR beta chain is from a study of metastatic and nonmetastatic thyroid tumors. Study summary: Comparison of repertoires was carried out across blood and tumor or nodule tissue from malignant and benign thyroid patients.

This clone came up many times. Deletions cut 6 bases from V and 1 base from J, with 22 bases between. This CDR3 is 17 amino acids long. Germline V lookup: CDR1 MNHNS, CDR2 SASEGT. All patients were treatment-naive before thyroid surgery. Authors' analysis steps: Using the CDR3 differences seen across clinicopathological groups, the authors built a distant-metastasis classifier for papillary thyroid cancer, which was meant to discriminate distant-metastatic patients. TCRdb reassembled clones from the PCR reads with MiXCR. The V and J calls, along with clone size, are taken from TCRdb and not from the paper's own processing. The sample contains some 30,000 clones, around 7% of which appear only once.

The clonotype comes from a female donor with papillary thyroid cancer or a benign thyroid nodule (not recorded which). Some clones in this sample may be carry-over from other donors' samples. The rearrangement links TRBV6-1 to TRBJ2-7; either TRBD1 or TRBD2 may supply D (5 bases each). Sequencing input: blood. CDR3 DNA: TGTGCCAGCAGCCCGGGGCAGGCTCGTCCGAGGTCCTACGAGCAGTACTTC. As protein: CASSPGQARPRSYEQYF.